The entry that follows covers one TCR beta chain sequence. Its antigen is unidentified. The sample originates from a study of hypomethylating agent response in myelodysplastic syndrome. The overall study: Most often mutated was TET2, found in 5 of 11 patients.

Some clones are missing from TCRdb's copy, which holds only in-frame ones; the method was immunoSEQ multiplex PCR. In the table there are around 3,000 clones, around 80% of which are singletons. Findings of the study overall: Healthy controls were not age-matched to MDS patients, possibly affecting comparisons.

The receptor was derived from a human donor with myelodysplastic syndrome. The material sequenced was bone marrow, taken before or after starting hypomethylating agent treatment for myelodysplastic syndrome (not recorded which).

As DNA, the CDR3 is TGTGCCAGCAGTGAAGGCTTCGGGACAGGGATGGATGGCTACACCTTC. Translating gives CASSEGFGTGMDGYTF. V and J are TRBV6-4 and TRBJ1-2; 9 bases align to TRBD1. V was clipped by 3 bases and J by 6 bases; unmatched bases: 11. The CDR3 spans 16 residues. Per germline, CDR1 MRHNA and CDR2 SNTAGT.